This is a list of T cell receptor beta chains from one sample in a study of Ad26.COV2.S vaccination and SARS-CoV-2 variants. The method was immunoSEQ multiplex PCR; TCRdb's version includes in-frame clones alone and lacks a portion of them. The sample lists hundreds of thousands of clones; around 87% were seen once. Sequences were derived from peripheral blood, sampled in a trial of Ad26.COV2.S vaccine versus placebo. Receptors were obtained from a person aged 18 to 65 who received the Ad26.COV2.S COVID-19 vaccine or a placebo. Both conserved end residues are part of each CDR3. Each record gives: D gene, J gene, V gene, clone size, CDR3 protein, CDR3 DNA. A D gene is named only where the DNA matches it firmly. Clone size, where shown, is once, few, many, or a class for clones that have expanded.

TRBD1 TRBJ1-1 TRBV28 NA CASSWPGQPEAFF TGTGCCAGCAGTTGGCCGGGACAGCCTGAAGCTTTCTTT
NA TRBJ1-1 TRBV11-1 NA CASGNDGTEAFF TGTGCCAGCGGAAACGACGGGACTGAAGCTTTCTTT
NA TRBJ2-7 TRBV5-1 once CASSLAGSYEQYF TGCGCCAGCAGCTTGGCCGGCTCCTACGAGCAGTACTTC
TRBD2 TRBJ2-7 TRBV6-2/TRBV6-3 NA CASSYSGLAGAAPEQYF TGTGCCAGCAGTTACTCAGGGCTAGCGGGGGCCGCCCCCGAGCAGTACTTC
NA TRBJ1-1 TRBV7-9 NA CATGSGQAGTEAFF TGTGCCACCGGTAGTGGGCAGGCGGGCACTGAAGCTTTCTTT
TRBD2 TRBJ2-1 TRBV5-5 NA CASSLAVTSGGSEQFF TGTGCCAGCAGCTTGGCCGTTACTAGCGGGGGTAGCGAGCAGTTCTTC
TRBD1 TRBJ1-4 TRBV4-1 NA CASSQAPGQGYEKLFF TGCGCCAGCAGCCAGGCGCCGGGACAGGGTTACGAAAAACTGTTTTTT
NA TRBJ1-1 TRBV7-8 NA CASSLITADTEAFF TGTGCCAGCAGCTTAATTACGGCAGACACTGAAGCTTTCTTT
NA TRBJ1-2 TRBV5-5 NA CASSRMAGDGYTF TGTGCCAGCAGCCGGATGGCAGGGGACGGCTACACCTTC
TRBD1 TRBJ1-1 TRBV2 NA CASSGGQGRGEAFF TGTGCCAGCAGTGGGGGACAGGGTAGGGGTGAAGCTTTCTTT
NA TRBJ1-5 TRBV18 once CASSPDVNQPQHF TGTGCCAGCTCACCGGACGTAAATCAGCCCCAGCATTTT
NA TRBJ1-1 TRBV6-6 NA CASSYSDWSEAFF TGTGCCAGCAGTTACTCGGATTGGTCTGAAGCTTTCTTT
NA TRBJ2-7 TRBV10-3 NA CAISSGSSSYEQYF TGTGCCATCAGTTCCGGGAGCAGCTCCTACGAGCAGTACTTC
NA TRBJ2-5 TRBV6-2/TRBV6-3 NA CASSQNQETQYF TGTGCCAGCAGTCAGAATCAAGAGACCCAGTACTTC
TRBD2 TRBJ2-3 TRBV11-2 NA CASSTGLAGDTQYF TGTGCCAGCAGCACCGGACTAGCTGGAGATACGCAGTATTTT
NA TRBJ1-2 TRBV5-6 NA CASSLGSGEDGYTF TGTGCCAGCAGCTTGGGGTCAGGGGAGGATGGCTACACCTTC
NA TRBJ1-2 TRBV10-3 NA CAISGGVGNLGYTF TGTGCCATCAGTGGAGGTGTAGGGAATCTGGGCTACACCTTC
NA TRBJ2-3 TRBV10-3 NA CAISVLGGGDTDTQYF TGTGCCATCAGTGTGTTGGGAGGGGGGGACACAGATACGCAGTATTTT
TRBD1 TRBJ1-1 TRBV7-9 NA CASSGRDRLNTEAFF TGTGCCAGCAGCGGACGGGACAGGCTGAACACTGAAGCTTTCTTT
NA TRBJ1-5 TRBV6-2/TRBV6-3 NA CASSYSLMRQPQHF TGTGCCAGCAGTTACTCCCTAATGAGACAGCCCCAGCATTTT
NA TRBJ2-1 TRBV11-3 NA CASSLGGVYNEQFF TGTGCCAGCAGCTTGGGTGGTGTTTACAATGAGCAGTTCTTC
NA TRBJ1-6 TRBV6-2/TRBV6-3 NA CASSPSWQGGNSPLHF TGTGCCAGCAGTCCCTCCTGGCAAGGAGGAAATTCACCCCTCCACTTT
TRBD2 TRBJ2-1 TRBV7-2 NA CASSAEGRGYNEQFF TGTGCCAGCAGCGCTGAGGGGCGGGGGTACAATGAGCAGTTCTTC
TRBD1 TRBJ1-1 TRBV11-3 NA CASSPTGDTEAFF TGTGCCAGCAGCCCGACAGGGGACACTGAAGCTTTCTTT
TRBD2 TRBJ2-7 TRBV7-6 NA CASSPSGLAGRARYEQYF TGTGCCAGCAGCCCCTCGGGACTAGCGGGACGGGCCAGGTACGAGCAGTACTTC
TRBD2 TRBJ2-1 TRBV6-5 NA CASSLLAGVSLGEQFF TGTGCCAGCAGTTTATTAGCGGGAGTATCGTTGGGTGAGCAGTTCTTC
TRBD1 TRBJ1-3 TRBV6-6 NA CASILQGANTIYF TGTGCCAGCATCCTCCAGGGGGCCAACACCATATATTTT
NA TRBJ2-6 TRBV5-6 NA CASSLVRLRSGANVLTF TGTGCCAGCAGCTTGGTTCGCCTCCGCTCTGGGGCCAACGTCCTGACTTTC
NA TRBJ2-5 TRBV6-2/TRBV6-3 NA CASSSDMQGQETQYF TGTGCCAGCAGTAGTGACATGCAGGGTCAAGAGACCCAGTACTTC
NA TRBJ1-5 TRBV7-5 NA CVRSLIFGAQAAQHF TGTGTCAGAAGCTTAATTTTCGGGGCCCAAGCTGCCCAGCATTTT
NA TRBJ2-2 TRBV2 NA CASSENMGGPGELFF TGTGCCAGCAGTGAAAATATGGGGGGACCCGGGGAGCTGTTTTTT
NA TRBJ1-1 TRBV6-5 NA CASSYSTDTREAFF TGTGCCAGCAGTTACTCGACAGATACCCGCGAAGCTTTCTTT
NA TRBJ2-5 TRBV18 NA CASSPPDLGRGETQYF TGTGCCAGCTCACCACCGGACCTGGGGCGCGGAGAGACCCAGTACTTC
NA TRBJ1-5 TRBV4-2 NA CASSQDWVQPQHF TGTGCCAGCAGCCAAGATTGGGTTCAGCCCCAGCATTTT
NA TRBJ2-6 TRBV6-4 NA CASSESSGANVLTF TGTGCCAGCAGTGAGTCCTCTGGGGCCAACGTCCTGACTTTC
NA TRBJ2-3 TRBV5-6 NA CASSLEGSDTQYF TGTGCCAGCAGCTTGGAGGGCTCAGATACGCAGTATTTT
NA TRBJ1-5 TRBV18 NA CASSPQGPSNQPQHF TGTGCCAGCTCACCACAGGGGCCGAGCAATCAGCCCCAGCATTTT
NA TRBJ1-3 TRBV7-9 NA CASSLDPGNTIYF TGTGCCAGCAGCTTAGACCCTGGAAACACCATATATTTT
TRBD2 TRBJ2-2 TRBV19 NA CASGFAGGNTGELFF TGTGCCAGTGGCTTCGCGGGGGGTAACACCGGGGAGCTGTTTTTT
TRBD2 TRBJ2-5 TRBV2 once CASSPFLAGGGETQYF TGTGCCAGCAGCCCTTTCCTAGCGGGAGGCGGGGAGACCCAGTACTTC
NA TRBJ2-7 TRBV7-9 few CASSLIPISYEQYF TGTGCCAGCAGCCTTATACCTATCTCCTACGAGCAGTACTTC
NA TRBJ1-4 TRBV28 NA CASIGGRAEKLFF TGTGCCAGCATCGGGGGGCGGGCTGAAAAACTGTTTTTT
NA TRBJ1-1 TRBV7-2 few CASRLWGLEAFF TGTGCCAGCAGGCTCTGGGGCTTGGAAGCTTTCTTT
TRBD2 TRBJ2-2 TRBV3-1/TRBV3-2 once CASSQDQKKRGGTGELFF TGTGCCAGCAGCCAAGACCAAAAAAAGCGGGGGGGCACCGGGGAGCTGTTTTTT
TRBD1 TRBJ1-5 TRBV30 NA CAWSKRGQVLSNQPQHF TGTGCCTGGAGTAAGAGGGGACAGGTGTTGAGCAATCAGCCCCAGCATTTT
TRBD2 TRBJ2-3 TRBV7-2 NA CASTPLLAGGPGDTQYF TGTGCCAGCACCCCTCTGCTAGCGGGAGGGCCGGGAGATACGCAGTATTTT
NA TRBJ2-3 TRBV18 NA CASSPSLAGGKDTQYF TGTGCCAGCTCACCATCACTAGCAGGGGGTAAAGATACGCAGTATTTT
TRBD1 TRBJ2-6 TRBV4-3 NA CASSPRTGSGANVLTF TGCGCCAGCAGCCCTAGGACAGGGTCTGGGGCCAACGTCCTGACTTTC
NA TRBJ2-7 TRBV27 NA CASSLGRENYEQYF TGTGCCAGCAGTTTGGGCCGGGAGAATTACGAGCAGTACTTC
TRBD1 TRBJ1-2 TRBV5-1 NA CASSLGDRNYGYTF TGCGCCAGCAGCTTGGGGGACAGAAACTATGGCTACACCTTC